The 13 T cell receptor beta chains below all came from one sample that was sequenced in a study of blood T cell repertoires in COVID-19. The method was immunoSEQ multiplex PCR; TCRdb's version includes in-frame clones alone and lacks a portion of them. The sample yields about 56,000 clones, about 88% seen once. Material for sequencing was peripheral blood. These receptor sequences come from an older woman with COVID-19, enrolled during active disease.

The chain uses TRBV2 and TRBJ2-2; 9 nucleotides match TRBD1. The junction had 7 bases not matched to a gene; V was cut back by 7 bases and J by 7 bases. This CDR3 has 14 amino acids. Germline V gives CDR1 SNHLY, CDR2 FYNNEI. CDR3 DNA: TGTGCCAGCAACACCGGGACAGGGAACGGGGAGCTGTTTTTT. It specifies CASNTGTGNGELFF.

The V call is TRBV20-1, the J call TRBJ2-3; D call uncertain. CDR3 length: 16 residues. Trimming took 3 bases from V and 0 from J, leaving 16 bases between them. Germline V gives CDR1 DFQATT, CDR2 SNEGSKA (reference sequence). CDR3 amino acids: CSASPRVETSTDTQYF. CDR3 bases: TGCAGTGCTAGTCCCCGCGTGGAGACTAGCACAGATACGCAGTATTTT.

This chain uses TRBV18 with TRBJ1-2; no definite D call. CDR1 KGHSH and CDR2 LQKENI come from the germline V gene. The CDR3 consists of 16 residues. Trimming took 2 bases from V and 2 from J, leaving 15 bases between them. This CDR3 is CASSPRSGGFNYGYTF. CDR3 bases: TGTGCCAGCTCACCAAGGTCAGGAGGTTTCAACTATGGCTACACCTTC.

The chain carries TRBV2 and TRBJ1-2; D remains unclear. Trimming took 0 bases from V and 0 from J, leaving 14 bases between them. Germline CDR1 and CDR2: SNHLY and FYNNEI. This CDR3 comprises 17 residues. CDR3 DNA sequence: TGTGCCAGCAGTGAAGCCCGATCTATCAAAGCTAACTATGGCTACACCTTC. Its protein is CASSEARSIKANYGYTF.

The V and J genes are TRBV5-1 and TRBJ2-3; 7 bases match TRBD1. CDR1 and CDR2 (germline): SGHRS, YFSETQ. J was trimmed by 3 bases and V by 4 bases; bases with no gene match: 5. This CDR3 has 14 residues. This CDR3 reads CASSQGVGTDTQYF. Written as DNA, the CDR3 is TGCGCCAGCAGCCAGGGGGTAGGAACAGATACGCAGTATTTT.

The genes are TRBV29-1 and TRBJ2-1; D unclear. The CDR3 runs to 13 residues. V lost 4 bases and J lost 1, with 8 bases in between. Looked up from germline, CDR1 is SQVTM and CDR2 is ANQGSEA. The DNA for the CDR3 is TGCAGCGTTGGTCGTCAGTCCTACAATGAGCAGTTCTTC. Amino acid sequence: CSVGRQSYNEQFF.

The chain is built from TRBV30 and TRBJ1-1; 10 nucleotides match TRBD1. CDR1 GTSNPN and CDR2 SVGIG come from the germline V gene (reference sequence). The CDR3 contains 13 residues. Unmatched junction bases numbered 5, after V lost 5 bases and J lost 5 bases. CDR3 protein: CAWDRGPGTEAFF. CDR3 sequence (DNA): TGTGCCTGGGACAGGGGGCCGGGGACTGAAGCTTTCTTT. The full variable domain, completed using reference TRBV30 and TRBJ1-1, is SQTIHQWPATLVQPVGSPLSLECTVEGTSNPNLYWYRQAAGRGLQLLFYSVGIGQISSEVPQNLSASRPQDRQFILSSKKLLLSDSGFYLCAWDRGPGTEAFFGQGTRLTVV.

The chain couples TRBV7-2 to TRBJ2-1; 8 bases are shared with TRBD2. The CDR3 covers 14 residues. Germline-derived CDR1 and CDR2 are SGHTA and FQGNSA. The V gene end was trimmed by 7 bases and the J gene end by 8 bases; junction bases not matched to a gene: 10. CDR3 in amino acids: CASKGVAGWDEQFF. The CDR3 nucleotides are TGTGCCAGCAAAGGGGTAGCGGGATGGGATGAGCAGTTCTTC.

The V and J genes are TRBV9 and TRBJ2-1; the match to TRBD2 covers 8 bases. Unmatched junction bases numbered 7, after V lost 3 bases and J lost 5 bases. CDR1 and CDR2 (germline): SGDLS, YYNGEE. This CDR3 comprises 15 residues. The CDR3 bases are TGTGCCAGCAGCGGTTTGCGGGGGGCTGACAATGAGCAGTTCTTC. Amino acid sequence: CASSGLRGADNEQFF.

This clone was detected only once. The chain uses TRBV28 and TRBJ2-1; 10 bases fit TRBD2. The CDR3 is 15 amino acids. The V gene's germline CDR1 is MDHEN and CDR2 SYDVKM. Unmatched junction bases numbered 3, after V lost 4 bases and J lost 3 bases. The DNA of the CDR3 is TGTGCCAGCAGTTCCCCTAGCGGGGGCTACAATGAGCAGTTCTTC. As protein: CASSSPSGGYNEQFF.

The CDR3 loop is CASSPARGRRETQYF. The CDR3 nucleotides are TGTGCCAGCAGCCCTGCGAGGGGGCGCAGAGAGACCCAGTACTTC. The J gene is TRBJ2-5, the V gene TRBV11-1; 7 bases fit TRBD1. The CDR3 has 15 residues. V shed 5 bases, J shed 4 bases, and the junction held 10 bases outside the gene matches. Germline lookup yields CDR1 SGHAT and CDR2 FQDESV (reference sequence). Complete variable domain (other parts from reference TRBV11-1 and TRBJ2-5): EAEVAQSPRYKITEKSQAVAFWCDPISGHATLYWYRQILGQGPELLVQFQDESVVDDSQLPKDRFSAERLKGVDSTLKIQPAELGDSAMYLCASSPARGRRETQYFGPGTRLLVL.

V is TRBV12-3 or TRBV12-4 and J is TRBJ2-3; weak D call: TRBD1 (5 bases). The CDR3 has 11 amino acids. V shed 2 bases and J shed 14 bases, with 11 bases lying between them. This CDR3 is CASSLIGVLYF. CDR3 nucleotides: TGTGCCAGCAGTTTAATAGGGGTTCTGTATTTT.

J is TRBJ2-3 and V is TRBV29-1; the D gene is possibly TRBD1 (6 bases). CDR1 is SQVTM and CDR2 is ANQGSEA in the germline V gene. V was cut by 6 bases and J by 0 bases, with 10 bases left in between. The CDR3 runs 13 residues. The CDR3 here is CSVTGFSTDTQYF. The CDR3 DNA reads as TGCAGCGTCACAGGGTTTAGCACAGATACGCAGTATTTT.